A selection of T cell receptor beta chains follows, all from one sample in a study of T cell responses to AZD1222 COVID-19 vaccine. Generated by immunoSEQ multiplex PCR, the TCRdb table keeps only in-frame clones and is missing some. The sample gives 110,000 to 150,000 clones, 92% of which show up once; 3% to 3.5% is in the top ten. Sequenced here: peripheral blood, sampled on day 0 of AZD1222 vaccination. The receptors come from an adult in good health. The CDR3 runs from the conserved cysteine through the conserved F or W. Fields, in order: V gene, D gene, clone size, J gene, CDR3 DNA, CDR3 protein. A D gene is named only where the DNA matches it firmly. Some rows mark clone size as missing; the rest say once, few, many or name a class of expanded clone.

v_gene: TRBV2; d_gene: .; abundance: .; j_gene: TRBJ1-5; CDR3nt: TGTGCCAGCAGTGCGGGGCCCGGTCAGCCCCAGCATTTT; CDR3aa: CASSAGPGQPQHF
v_gene: TRBV6-5; d_gene: .; abundance: .; j_gene: TRBJ1-2; CDR3nt: TGTGCCAGCAGGAGAACAGTCAACTATGGCTACACCTTC; CDR3aa: CASRRTVNYGYTF
v_gene: TRBV10-2; d_gene: .; abundance: .; j_gene: TRBJ2-5; CDR3nt: TGCGCCAGCATGGAAGATCGACAGTACTTC; CDR3aa: CASMEDRQYF
v_gene: TRBV24-1; d_gene: TRBD2; abundance: once; j_gene: TRBJ2-3; CDR3nt: TGTGCCACCAGCTCCGGGACTAGCGGGAGAGATACGCAGTATTTT; CDR3aa: CATSSGTSGRDTQYF
v_gene: TRBV6-1; d_gene: .; abundance: .; j_gene: TRBJ1-6; CDR3nt: TGTGCCAGCAGTGATGTACAGCACTATAATTCACCCCTCCACTTT; CDR3aa: CASSDVQHYNSPLHF
v_gene: TRBV12-3/TRBV12-4; d_gene: .; abundance: .; j_gene: TRBJ2-5; CDR3nt: TGTGCCAGCAGTTTAAGGCCCCAAGAGACCCAGTACTTC; CDR3aa: CASSLRPQETQYF
v_gene: TRBV11-2; d_gene: TRBD1; abundance: .; j_gene: TRBJ2-5; CDR3nt: TGTGCCAGCAGCCTACCGACAGGGAAACAAGAGACCCAGTACTTC; CDR3aa: CASSLPTGKQETQYF
v_gene: TRBV20-1; d_gene: .; abundance: .; j_gene: TRBJ1-5; CDR3nt: TGCAGTGCTAGTCCCAGGTATAGCAATCAGCCCCAGCATTTT; CDR3aa: CSASPRYSNQPQHF
v_gene: TRBV30; d_gene: .; abundance: .; j_gene: TRBJ1-3; CDR3nt: TGTGCCTGGAGTAAGGGGGGCAGCTGGGGAAACACCATATATTTT; CDR3aa: CAWSKGGSWGNTIYF
v_gene: TRBV29-1; d_gene: TRBD1; abundance: .; j_gene: TRBJ2-7; CDR3nt: TGCAGCGTTGTCGGACAGGGGGTCCTTTACGAGCAGTACTTC; CDR3aa: CSVVGQGVLYEQYF
v_gene: TRBV14; d_gene: .; abundance: .; j_gene: TRBJ1-2; CDR3nt: TGTGCCAGCAGCATGGCTCGCCGACACTATGGCTACACCTTC; CDR3aa: CASSMARRHYGYTF
v_gene: TRBV30; d_gene: .; abundance: .; j_gene: TRBJ2-2; CDR3nt: TGTGCCTGGAGTGTAACCAGATACACCGGGGAGCTGTTTTTT; CDR3aa: CAWSVTRYTGELFF
v_gene: TRBV7-9; d_gene: TRBD1; abundance: .; j_gene: TRBJ1-3; CDR3nt: TGTGCCAGCAGACTGACAGGGAACTCTGGAAACACCATATATTTT; CDR3aa: CASRLTGNSGNTIYF
v_gene: TRBV4-2; d_gene: .; abundance: .; j_gene: TRBJ2-7; CDR3nt: TGTGCCAGCAGCCAAGGCCCCTACGAGCAGTACTTC; CDR3aa: CASSQGPYEQYF
v_gene: TRBV7-9; d_gene: TRBD1; abundance: .; j_gene: TRBJ1-1; CDR3nt: TGTGCCAGCAGTTGGGGACAGGGCCGACGGGGCACTGAAGCTTTCTTT; CDR3aa: CASSWGQGRRGTEAFF
v_gene: TRBV7-3; d_gene: TRBD2; abundance: .; j_gene: TRBJ2-5; CDR3nt: TGTGCCAGCAGCTTGGGACTAGCGGAAGAGACCCAGTACTTC; CDR3aa: CASSLGLAEETQYF
v_gene: TRBV5-4; d_gene: TRBD1; abundance: .; j_gene: TRBJ1-1; CDR3nt: TGTGCCAGCAGCTCGAACAGGGGTGGGAGCACTGAAGCTTTCTTT; CDR3aa: CASSSNRGGSTEAFF
v_gene: TRBV30; d_gene: .; abundance: .; j_gene: TRBJ1-4; CDR3nt: TGTGCCTGGAGTGGAGCAGCCCCAACTAATGAAAAACTGTTTTTT; CDR3aa: CAWSGAAPTNEKLFF
v_gene: TRBV5-1; d_gene: TRBD1; abundance: .; j_gene: TRBJ2-1; CDR3nt: TGCGCCAGCAGCTTAACAGGGGGGCCAGTCTCCACCTACAATGAGCAGTTCTTC; CDR3aa: CASSLTGGPVSTYNEQFF
v_gene: TRBV5-5; d_gene: .; abundance: few; j_gene: TRBJ1-5; CDR3nt: TGTGCCAGCAGCTTGTCGTCAGGTCAGCCCCAGCATTTT; CDR3aa: CASSLSSGQPQHF
v_gene: TRBV5-4; d_gene: .; abundance: .; j_gene: TRBJ1-5; CDR3nt: TGTGCCAGCAGCTTCGGGGATCAGCCCCAGCATTTT; CDR3aa: CASSFGDQPQHF
v_gene: TRBV20-1; d_gene: TRBD1; abundance: .; j_gene: TRBJ1-5; CDR3nt: TGCAGTGCTAGTCCCCACACAGGGGGCGACGTTCGACGGGCTCAGCCCCAGCATTTT; CDR3aa: CSASPHTGGDVRRAQPQHF
v_gene: TRBV5-1; d_gene: .; abundance: .; j_gene: TRBJ2-7; CDR3nt: TGCGCCAGCAGCTTGGTACGTGGGTACGAGCAGTACTTC; CDR3aa: CASSLVRGYEQYF
v_gene: TRBV7-3; d_gene: .; abundance: .; j_gene: TRBJ1-1; CDR3nt: TGTGCCAGCAGCCCCGACGCATACACTGAAGCTTTCTTT; CDR3aa: CASSPDAYTEAFF
v_gene: TRBV4-2; d_gene: .; abundance: .; j_gene: TRBJ1-5; CDR3nt: TGTGCCAGCAGCCAAGAAAGGAGTGGGACCCAGCATTTT; CDR3aa: CASSQERSGTQHF
v_gene: TRBV6-1; d_gene: .; abundance: .; j_gene: TRBJ1-6; CDR3nt: TGTGCCAGCAGTGAAGGTTCAGAACGACCCCTCCACTTT; CDR3aa: CASSEGSERPLHF
v_gene: TRBV6-1; d_gene: TRBD1; abundance: .; j_gene: TRBJ1-5; CDR3nt: TGTGCCAGCAGTGCCCCGGGACAGGGGGCAAATCAGCCCCAGCATTTT; CDR3aa: CASSAPGQGANQPQHF
v_gene: TRBV11-3; d_gene: TRBD1; abundance: .; j_gene: TRBJ2-3; CDR3nt: TGTGCCAGCAGCTTCACAGGGGTGAGCACAGATACGCAGTATTTT; CDR3aa: CASSFTGVSTDTQYF
v_gene: TRBV19; d_gene: .; abundance: .; j_gene: TRBJ2-5; CDR3nt: TGTGCCAGTAGTATTCCCCCCACGGAGACCCAGTACTTC; CDR3aa: CASSIPPTETQYF
v_gene: TRBV29-1; d_gene: TRBD1; abundance: .; j_gene: TRBJ1-2; CDR3nt: TGCAGCGTTGAAGTAAGCGGGACAGGGGACGGCTACACCTTC; CDR3aa: CSVEVSGTGDGYTF
v_gene: TRBV19; d_gene: .; abundance: .; j_gene: TRBJ2-5; CDR3nt: TGTGCCAGTAGTAAGGACCGCAAAGAGACCCAGTACTTC; CDR3aa: CASSKDRKETQYF
v_gene: TRBV28; d_gene: .; abundance: .; j_gene: TRBJ1-3; CDR3nt: TGTGCCAGCGAGACAGTCCCCTCTGGAAACACCATATATTTT; CDR3aa: CASETVPSGNTIYF
v_gene: TRBV12-3/TRBV12-4; d_gene: .; abundance: .; j_gene: TRBJ2-3; CDR3nt: TGTGCCAGCAGTTTCCGGGACACAGATACGCAGTATTTT; CDR3aa: CASSFRDTDTQYF
v_gene: TRBV15; d_gene: .; abundance: .; j_gene: TRBJ2-3; CDR3nt: TGTGCCACCAGCAGAGGGAACAGGGATGTAGTGACAGATACGCAGTATTTT; CDR3aa: CATSRGNRDVVTDTQYF
v_gene: TRBV7-9; d_gene: TRBD1; abundance: .; j_gene: TRBJ2-5; CDR3nt: TGTGCCAGCAGCTTAGATACAGGGGATTTTGAGACCCAGTACTTC; CDR3aa: CASSLDTGDFETQYF
v_gene: TRBV5-1; d_gene: .; abundance: .; j_gene: TRBJ2-7; CDR3nt: TGCGCCAGCAGCTTGATGGGGTCCGGGAATGGCGAGCAGTACTTC; CDR3aa: CASSLMGSGNGEQYF
v_gene: TRBV5-1; d_gene: .; abundance: .; j_gene: TRBJ1-5; CDR3nt: TGCGCCAGCAGCTTGGGGTCGTCAGCTTATAGCAATCAGCCCCAGCATTTT; CDR3aa: CASSLGSSAYSNQPQHF
v_gene: TRBV7-2; d_gene: TRBD1; abundance: .; j_gene: TRBJ1-4; CDR3nt: TGTGCCAGCAGCTTGGCCGGGACAGGGGGAGAAAAACTGTTTTTT; CDR3aa: CASSLAGTGGEKLFF
v_gene: TRBV28; d_gene: .; abundance: .; j_gene: TRBJ1-1; CDR3nt: TGTGCCAGCAGTTTAGGGACACGGATAGGGGACACTGAAGCTTTCTTT; CDR3aa: CASSLGTRIGDTEAFF
v_gene: TRBV5-3; d_gene: .; abundance: .; j_gene: TRBJ2-3; CDR3nt: TGTGCCAGAAGCCCACCGGGACTGAGCACAGATACGCAGTATTTT; CDR3aa: CARSPPGLSTDTQYF
v_gene: TRBV3-1/TRBV3-2; d_gene: .; abundance: .; j_gene: TRBJ2-3; CDR3nt: TGTGCCAGCAGCCAAGAGACCCCTGAGGGCGCAGATACGCAGTATTTT; CDR3aa: CASSQETPEGADTQYF
v_gene: TRBV30; d_gene: .; abundance: .; j_gene: TRBJ2-1; CDR3nt: TGTGCCTGGCGAGCGGGCTACAATGAGCAGTTCTTC; CDR3aa: CAWRAGYNEQFF
v_gene: TRBV18; d_gene: TRBD2; abundance: .; j_gene: TRBJ2-1; CDR3nt: TGTGCCAGCTCACCCGGACTAGCGGGGGGCTCCAATGAGCAGTTCTTC; CDR3aa: CASSPGLAGGSNEQFF
v_gene: TRBV7-9; d_gene: .; abundance: .; j_gene: TRBJ1-1; CDR3nt: TGTGCCAGCAGCTTAGCACCGGACATTCAAGCTTTCTTT; CDR3aa: CASSLAPDIQAFF
v_gene: TRBV4-3; d_gene: .; abundance: .; j_gene: TRBJ2-3; CDR3nt: TGCGCCAGCAGCCAAGATAGCGCTAGCTCTTCAGATACGCAGTATTTT; CDR3aa: CASSQDSASSSDTQYF
v_gene: TRBV30; d_gene: TRBD2; abundance: .; j_gene: TRBJ2-7; CDR3nt: TGTGCTTACGGGGACTACCACTACGAGCAGTACTTC; CDR3aa: CAYGDYHYEQYF
v_gene: TRBV5-1; d_gene: .; abundance: .; j_gene: TRBJ1-2; CDR3nt: TGCGCCAGCAGCTTGGCCGGCGACAGTTCGGCTGGTGGCTACACCTTC; CDR3aa: CASSLAGDSSAGGYTF
v_gene: TRBV7-2; d_gene: .; abundance: .; j_gene: TRBJ1-5; CDR3nt: TGTGCCAGCTCTGGTAGCAATCAGCCCCAGCATTTT; CDR3aa: CASSGSNQPQHF
v_gene: TRBV30; d_gene: .; abundance: .; j_gene: TRBJ1-4; CDR3nt: TGTGCCTGGAGGCAAAGGGCTGAAAAACTGTTTTTT; CDR3aa: CAWRQRAEKLFF
v_gene: TRBV6-1; d_gene: TRBD1; abundance: .; j_gene: TRBJ2-7; CDR3nt: TGTGCCAGCAGTGAAGGTTGGACAGGTCTCTACGAGCAGTACTTC; CDR3aa: CASSEGWTGLYEQYF
v_gene: TRBV29-1; d_gene: .; abundance: .; j_gene: TRBJ1-2; CDR3nt: TGCAGCGTTTCACCCCGTGGGGAAAACTATGGCTACACCTTC; CDR3aa: CSVSPRGENYGYTF
v_gene: TRBV20-1; d_gene: TRBD2; abundance: .; j_gene: TRBJ2-3; CDR3nt: TGCAGTGCTAATGAACCCTATGGCGGGAGGAGCACAGATACGCAGTATTTT; CDR3aa: CSANEPYGGRSTDTQYF
v_gene: TRBV30; d_gene: TRBD1; abundance: .; j_gene: TRBJ2-2; CDR3nt: TGTGCCTGGAGCAGGGGACAGGGGACCGGGGAGCTGTTTTTT; CDR3aa: CAWSRGQGTGELFF
v_gene: TRBV4-1; d_gene: TRBD2; abundance: .; j_gene: TRBJ2-7; CDR3nt: TGCGCCAGCAGCCATTCCTCTAGCGGGAACCCCTACGAGCAGTACTTC; CDR3aa: CASSHSSSGNPYEQYF
v_gene: TRBV7-9; d_gene: TRBD1; abundance: .; j_gene: TRBJ1-4; CDR3nt: TGTGCCAGCAGCTTAGGGACAGGGGGTGAAAAACTGTTTTTT; CDR3aa: CASSLGTGGEKLFF
v_gene: TRBV3-1/TRBV3-2; d_gene: TRBD1; abundance: .; j_gene: TRBJ1-2; CDR3nt: TGTGCCAGCAGCTCCGGGACAGGGGAATATGGCTACACCTTC; CDR3aa: CASSSGTGEYGYTF